Below are 3 T cell receptor beta chains sequenced from a single sample in a study of CD8 T cells in Susac syndrome. The RNA input was roughly 0.45 to 1 ug, and it was reverse transcribed with random hexamers. In TCRdb, the immunoSEQ multiplex PCR reads were re-called with MiXCR into one record per CDR3 protein. The sample holds around 300,000 distinct CDR3 sequences, about nine tenths seen once. The sample was CD8+ T cells from PBMCs. Receptor source: a human donor with multiple sclerosis.

CDR3 amino acids: CASSPRQGFLDEQYF. The CDR3 coding sequence is TGCGCCAGCAGCCCCAGGCAGGGATTTCTCGACGAGCAGTACTTC. The V call is TRBV4-3, the J call TRBJ2-7, with D perhaps matching TRBD1 (5 bases). CDR1 is LGHNA and CDR2 is YSLEER in the germline V gene. CDR3 length: 15 amino acids. V was pared by 4 bases and J by 5 bases, with 18 bases between.

This chain uses TRBV7-9 with TRBJ2-1, with 8 positions matching TRBD2. J gave up 9 bases and V 0 bases, and 7 bases lay outside the gene matches. Germline CDR1 reads SEHNR; CDR2 reads FQNEAQ (reference sequence). This CDR3 contains 15 residues. CDR3 coding DNA: TGTGCCAGCAGCTTAGCCGTCGGGAGGGCAAGTGAGCAGTTCTTC. Protein: CASSLAVGRASEQFF.

The chain employs TRBV4-1 and TRBJ1-1; D not resolved. The CDR3 consists of 16 residues. The germline CDR1 and CDR2 sequences are MGHRA and YSYEKL. The V end was cut by 0 bases, the J end by 2 bases, with 13 bases between. The chain's CDR3 is CASSQDSNRVNTEAFF. CDR3 nucleotide sequence: TGCGCCAGCAGCCAAGATAGTAACAGAGTTAACACTGAAGCTTTCTTT.